The 19 T cell receptor beta chains given below trace back to one sample, sequenced in a study of T cell responses to AZD1222 COVID-19 vaccine. Data came from immunoSEQ multiplex PCR; TCRdb stores just in-frame clones and leaves some out. The repertoire holds about 100,000 clones, 90% to 95% seen once, with around 8% in the top ten. The material sequenced was peripheral blood, taken 28 days after the second AZD1222 dose. These TCRs come from an adult who received the AZD1222 COVID-19 vaccine.

In the case of this clone: At one end, the junction sequence differs from germline, possibly due to a read error. This sequence joins TRBV7-7 and TRBJ2-1; D may be TRBD2 (6 bases). Germline assignment: CDR1 SSHAT and CDR2 FNYEAQ (reference sequence). This CDR3 contains 15 residues. CDR3 loop: CASSRLPGLTNEQFF. The CDR3 coding sequence is TGTGCTAGCAGCCGACTTCCGGGACTCACCAATGAGCAGTTCTTC. The entire variable domain, with the rest obtained from reference TRBV7-7 and TRBJ2-1, is as follows: GAGVSQSPRYKVTKRGQDVTLRCDPISSHATLYWYQQALGQGPEFLTYFNYEAQPDKSGLPSDRFSAERPEGSISTLTIQRTEQRDSAMYRCASSRLPGLTNEQFFGPGTRLTVL.

This clone was detected once. The chain employs TRBV12-3 or TRBV12-4 and TRBJ1-2; D possibly corresponds to TRBD1 (6 bases). Trimming left V 7 bases short and J 5 bases short, with 14 bases between. The CDR3 is 13 amino acids. DNA of the CDR3: TGTGCCAGCACCCTCGGACAGTATTATGGCTACACCTTC. The encoded protein is CASTLGQYYGYTF.

V usage is TRBV29-1 and J usage is TRBJ1-2; TRBD1 aligns across 10 bases. This CDR3 contains 14 residues. Germline-derived CDR1 and CDR2 are SQVTM and ANQGSEA. Trimming took 5 bases from V and 5 from J; bases not matched to a gene: 8. CDR3 in DNA: TGCAGCGTTCCGGGGACAGGGGATCGTTATGGCTACACCTTC. This translates into CSVPGTGDRYGYTF.

This rearrangement joins TRBV30 to TRBJ2-7; D might be TRBD2 (7 bases). CDR3 length equals 12 residues. Germline-derived CDR1 and CDR2 are GTSNPN and SVGIG (reference sequence). V was pared by 1 base and J by 5 bases, with 9 bases between. CDR3 sequence: CAWSGGGHEQYF. Here the CDR3 DNA reads TGTGCCTGGAGTGGGGGGGGCCACGAGCAGTACTTC.

Remarks on this clone: One junction end disagrees with the germline gene, perhaps due to a read error. Additional DNA sequences in this sample encode the identical CDR3. V and J are TRBV3-1 (or the pseudogene TRBV3-2) and TRBJ1-5, with TRBD1 matching over 8 bases. The CDR3 loop spans 15 amino acids. CDR1 and CDR2 (germline): LGHDT, YNNKEL (reference sequence). CDR3 sequence (DNA): TGTGCCAGCAGTCAAGGGACAGGCAGCAATCAGCCCCAGCATTTT. Protein: CASSQGTGSNQPQHF.

The chain carries TRBV19 and TRBJ2-7; 9 nucleotides match TRBD1. J lost 4 bases, V lost 5 bases, and 6 bases had no gene match. The CDR3 sequence is 14 residues long. CDR1 is LNHDA, CDR2 SQIVND, per germline (reference sequence). The CDR3 sequence: CASSFGTGSYEQYF. The DNA of the CDR3 is TGTGCCAGTAGTTTTGGGACAGGGAGTTACGAGCAGTACTTC.

The rearrangement links TRBV14 to TRBJ2-1, with 7 positions matching TRBD2. Germline assignment: CDR1 SGHDN and CDR2 FVKESK. Trimming took 2 bases from V and 5 from J; bases not matched to a gene: 9. The CDR3 totals 16 residues. Here the CDR3 DNA reads TGTGCCAGCAGCCAACTGACGCGGGAGACTGACAATGAGCAGTTCTTC. It translates to CASSQLTRETDNEQFF.

V is TRBV7-3 and J is TRBJ2-2; the D gene could be TRBD1 or TRBD2 (6 bases each). The CDR3 has 15 residues. V lost 4 bases to trimming and J lost 7 bases, with 16 bases between them. Germline CDR1 reads SGHTA; CDR2 reads FQGTGA. The CDR3 region has the DNA TGTGCCAGCAGCTACTTCGGCAGGGGAGGCGGGGAGCTGTTTTTT. Its protein product is CASSYFGRGGGELFF.

The chain is built from TRBV6-5 and TRBJ2-4; 9 nucleotides match TRBD1. The trim removed 5 bases at V and 9 bases at J, leaving 11 bases unmatched. The germline gives CDR1 MNHEY, CDR2 SVGAGI. The CDR3 runs 15 residues. CDR3 region: CASSTSDRGGSIQYF. CDR3 in DNA: TGTGCCAGCAGTACCTCGGACAGGGGTGGTAGCATTCAGTACTTC.

The chain links TRBV11-2 to TRBJ1-5; no clear D. The CDR3 consists of 13 residues. Germline V gene data show CDR1 as SGHAT and CDR2 as FQNNGV. Deletions cut 1 base from V and 6 bases from J, with 7 bases between. The CDR3 coding sequence is TGTGCCAGCAGCTTAGCGGAGGGTCAGCCCCAGCATTTT. The encoded protein is CASSLAEGQPQHF.

The CDR3 nucleotides read TGTGCCCACCAGGGGGCGAACACTGAAGCTTTCTTT. Amino acids: CAHQGANTEAFF. This sequence joins TRBV30 and TRBJ1-1; 8 bases align to TRBD1. Germline loops: CDR1 GTSNPN, CDR2 SVGIG (reference sequence). The CDR3 totals 12 residues. The V segment lost 8 bases and the J segment 1 base; nucleotides outside the gene matches: 3.

V and J are TRBV20-1 and TRBJ1-4, with D uncertain. V lost 6 bases to trimming and J lost 5 bases, with 7 bases between them. This CDR3 is built from 11 residues. Germline CDR1 and CDR2: DFQATT and SNEGSKA (reference sequence). The CDR3 nucleotides read TGCAGTGCCCTTATAAATGAAAAACTGTTTTTT. Amino acids: CSALINEKLFF.

This clone has a single count. V is TRBV29-1 and J is TRBJ1-1, with D unresolved. This CDR3 contains 13 residues. The V end lost 4 bases, the J end lost 1 base, and 10 bases lay between the germline ends. Germline V lookup: CDR1 SQVTM, CDR2 ANQGSEA. CDR3 amino acids: CSVVWGGNTEAFF. The CDR3 DNA reads TGCAGCGTTGTGTGGGGAGGGAACACTGAAGCTTTCTTT.

The gene calls are TRBV19 and TRBJ2-1; 12 bases fit TRBD2. The V and J ends lost 2 bases and 4 bases, in that order; junction bases with no gene match: 18. The CDR3 extends over 21 amino acids. Germline CDR1 is LNHDA and CDR2 is SQIVND (reference sequence). This CDR3 is CASSIRGQGPSGRAGYNEQFF. The CDR3 DNA reads as TGTGCCAGTAGTATAAGGGGACAGGGCCCTAGCGGGAGGGCCGGGTACAATGAGCAGTTCTTC.

The chain combines TRBV28 with TRBJ2-1, with 8 bases lining up with TRBD1. This CDR3 spans 16 amino acids. The germline CDR1 and CDR2 sequences are MDHEN and SYDVKM. V was clipped by 8 bases and J by 0 bases; unmatched bases: 9. This CDR3 is CASLVGGTGSYNEQFF. DNA of the CDR3: TGTGCCAGCCTAGTTGGCGGGACAGGCTCCTACAATGAGCAGTTCTTC.

This rearrangement joins TRBV27 to TRBJ1-4; TRBD1 is a possible D gene (6 bases). CDR1 is MNHEY and CDR2 is SMNVEV in the germline V gene (reference sequence). Deletions cut 6 bases from V and 3 bases from J, with 14 bases between. This CDR3 is 15 amino acids long. The CDR3: CASSRSGTPNEKLFF. CDR3 sequence (DNA): TGTGCCAGCAGCCGATCCGGGACACCTAATGAAAAACTGTTTTTT.

The gene calls are TRBV28 and TRBJ1-5, with D perhaps TRBD1 (6 bases). V was shortened by 9 bases and J by 7 bases, with 19 bases between the two germline ends. Germline V CDR1 and CDR2: MDHEN, SYDVKM. There are 14 residues in the CDR3. The DNA for the CDR3 is TGTGCCAGTTCAACCCAGGGAACAGGGCAGCCCCAGCATTTT. Its protein product is CASSTQGTGQPQHF.

The V gene is TRBV19, the J gene TRBJ2-1; 10 bases are shared with TRBD1. V lost 6 bases and J lost 3; bases outside the gene matches: 8. The CDR3 covers 16 residues. Germline values: CDR1 LNHDA, CDR2 SQIVND (reference sequence). The CDR3 DNA follows: TGTGCCAGTAGAACACCCGGGACAGGGGACTACAATGAGCAGTTCTTC. This gives the protein CASRTPGTGDYNEQFF.

The chain couples TRBV19 to TRBJ1-4, with D tentatively TRBD1 (6 bases). Trimming shortened V by 5 bases and J by 8 bases, and 15 bases separated the two germline ends. The germline CDR1 and CDR2 sequences are LNHDA and SQIVND (reference sequence). The CDR3 length is 14 residues. The CDR3 DNA is TGTGCCAGTAGTCGTACAGGGTTCATGGAAAAACTGTTTTTT. It specifies CASSRTGFMEKLFF.